Listed below are T cell receptor beta chains from one sample, sequenced in a study of shared clonotypes between healthy human individuals. This table comes from immunoSEQ multiplex PCR, and its TCRdb copy is limited to in-frame clones, with some not included. The table includes just over 2,000,000 clones, 85% to 95% detected once. Material: naive CD4+ T cells sorted from blood. The receptors originated from a man between 18 and 29 years old in good health. The CDR3 runs from the conserved cysteine through the conserved F or W.

TRBV18	CASSPLVGADTQYF
TRBV6-5	CASGNTGVPNEQFF
TRBV5-1	CASSLSPGAAGELFF
TRBV28	CASSLGQGFLQPQHF
TRBV27	CASSLDRGRVNYEQYF
TRBV10-1	CASSEQLAETQYF
TRBV6-5	CASSRTGPYEQYF
TRBV6-5	CASSQNSNQPQHF
TRBV5-1	CASSLDSRGETQYF
TRBV6-5	CASTDPGTGAYEQYF
TRBV10-2	CASSLSGGSTDTQYF
TRBV10-3	CAISDRQGANTEAFF
TRBV2	CASSLNQPQHF
TRBV5-6	CASSLRGTSGRNEQFF
TRBV10-3	CAISGRGQGYEQYF
TRBV11-3	CASSLDRERANEKLFF
TRBV10-3	CAISSLPGLNTEAFF
TRBV6-4	CASSESWHLYNEQFF
TRBV6-5	CASSFRVGDNEQFF
TRBV5-5	CASSLGKSSYEQYF
TRBV2	CASSGREGKQYF
TRBV27	CASSSTALAGRYNEQFF
TRBV5-1	CASSSGTSGGSKETQYF
TRBV30	CAWRTLASEQYF
TRBV19	CASSGGNGILGTEAFF
TRBV5-1	CASSSRQGAHGELFF